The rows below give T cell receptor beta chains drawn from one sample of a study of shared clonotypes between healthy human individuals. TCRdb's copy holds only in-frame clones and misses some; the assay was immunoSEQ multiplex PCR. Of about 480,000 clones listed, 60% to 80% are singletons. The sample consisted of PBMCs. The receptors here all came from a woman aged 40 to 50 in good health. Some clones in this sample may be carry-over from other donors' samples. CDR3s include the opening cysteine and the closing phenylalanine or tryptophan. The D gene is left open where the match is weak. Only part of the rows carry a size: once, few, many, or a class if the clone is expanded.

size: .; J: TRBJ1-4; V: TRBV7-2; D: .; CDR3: CASSRGWTLREKLFF; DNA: TGTGCCAGCAGCCGCGGTTGGACACTGAGGGAAAAACTGTTTTTT
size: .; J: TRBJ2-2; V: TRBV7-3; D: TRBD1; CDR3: CASSLMGTENTGELFF; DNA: TGTGCCAGCAGCTTAATGGGGACAGAGAACACCGGGGAGCTGTTTTTT
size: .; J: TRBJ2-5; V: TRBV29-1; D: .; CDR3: CSGSRTSSETQYF; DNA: TGCAGCGGTTCAAGGACTTCCTCAGAGACCCAGTACTTC
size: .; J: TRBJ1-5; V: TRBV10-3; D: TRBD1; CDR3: CAISGTGGGNQPQHF; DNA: TGTGCCATCAGTGGGACAGGGGGTGGCAATCAGCCCCAGCATTTT
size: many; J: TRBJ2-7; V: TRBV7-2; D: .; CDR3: CASSLQGSSYEQYF; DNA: TGTGCCAGCAGCTTACAGGGGAGCTCCTACGAGCAGTACTTC
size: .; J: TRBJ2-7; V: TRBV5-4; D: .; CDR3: CASSAQNEQYF; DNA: TGTGCCAGCAGCGCCCAGAACGAGCAGTACTTC
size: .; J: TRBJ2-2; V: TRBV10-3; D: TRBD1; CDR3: CAINQGANTGELFF; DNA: TGTGCCATCAACCAGGGGGCGAACACCGGGGAGCTGTTTTTT
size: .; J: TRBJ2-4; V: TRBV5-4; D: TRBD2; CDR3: CASSFQIGTSGIREYF; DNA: TGTGCCAGCAGCTTCCAAATCGGGACTAGCGGGATTAGGGAGTACTTC
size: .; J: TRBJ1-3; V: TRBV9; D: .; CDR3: CASSVYVSGNTIYF; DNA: TGTGCCAGCAGCGTATACGTATCTGGAAACACCATATATTTT
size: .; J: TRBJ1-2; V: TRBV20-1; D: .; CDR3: CSEPTAHGYTF; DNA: TGCAGTGAACCGACTGCCCATGGCTACACCTTC
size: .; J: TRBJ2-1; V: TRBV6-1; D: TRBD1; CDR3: CASSGGQGAYNEQFF; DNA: TGTGCCAGCAGTGGTGGACAGGGGGCCTACAATGAGCAGTTCTTC
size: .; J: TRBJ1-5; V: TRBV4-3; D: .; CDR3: CASSQRTGNQPQHF; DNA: TGCGCCAGCAGCCAGAGGACAGGCAATCAGCCCCAGCATTTT
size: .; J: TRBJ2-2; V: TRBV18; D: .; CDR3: CASSRLVGLNTGELFF; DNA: TGTGCCAGCTCCCGACTAGTCGGCCTGAACACCGGGGAGCTGTTTTTT
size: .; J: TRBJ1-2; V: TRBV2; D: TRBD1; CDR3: CASSGDSFYGYTF; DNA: TGTGCCAGCAGTGGGGACAGTTTTTATGGCTACACCTTC
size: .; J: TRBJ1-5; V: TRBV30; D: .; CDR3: CAWSMEARGQPQHF; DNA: TGTGCCTGGAGTATGGAGGCCAGGGGCCAGCCCCAGCATTTT
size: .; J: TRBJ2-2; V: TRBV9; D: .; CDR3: CASSPWTGGELFF; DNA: TGTGCCAGCAGCCCCTGGACCGGGGGGGAGCTGTTTTTT
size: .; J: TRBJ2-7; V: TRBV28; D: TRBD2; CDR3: CASSVLGGAYEQYF; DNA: TGTGCCAGCAGTGTCCTTGGGGGGGCCTACGAGCAGTACTTC
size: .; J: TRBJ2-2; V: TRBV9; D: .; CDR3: CASSVQGTGELFF; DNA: TGTGCCAGCAGCGTCCAGGGCACCGGGGAGCTGTTTTTT
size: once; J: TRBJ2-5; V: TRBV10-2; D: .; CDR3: CASGRHGKYF; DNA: TGCGCCAGCGGAAGGCACGGGAAGTACTTC
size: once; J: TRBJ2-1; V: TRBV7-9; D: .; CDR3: CASSLGLPTYNEQFF; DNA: TGTGCCAGCAGCTTAGGACTGCCCACCTACAATGAGCAGTTCTTC
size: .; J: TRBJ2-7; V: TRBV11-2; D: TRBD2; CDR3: CASSLAGGGYYEQYF; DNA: TGTGCCAGCAGCTTAGCGGGCGGGGGTTACTACGAGCAGTACTTC
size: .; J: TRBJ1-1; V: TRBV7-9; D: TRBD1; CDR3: CASSSEGATEAFF; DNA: TGTGCCAGCAGCTCCGAGGGGGCCACTGAAGCTTTCTTT
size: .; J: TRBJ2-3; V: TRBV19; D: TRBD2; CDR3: CASSIGLAGIRTDTQYF; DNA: TGTGCCAGTAGTATCGGACTAGCGGGAATCCGCACAGATACGCAGTATTTT
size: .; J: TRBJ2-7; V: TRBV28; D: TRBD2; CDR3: CASSLGFSGRAGEQYF; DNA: TGTGCCAGCAGTTTAGGCTTTAGCGGGAGGGCCGGGGAGCAGTACTTC
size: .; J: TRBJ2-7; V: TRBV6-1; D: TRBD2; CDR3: CASSTSGSQYEQYF; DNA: TGTGCCAGCAGCACTAGCGGGAGTCAGTACGAGCAGTACTTC
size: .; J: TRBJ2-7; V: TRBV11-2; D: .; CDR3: CASSFLRGGGGKFHEQYF; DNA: TGTGCCAGCAGCTTTTTGCGTGGGGGGGGCGGAAAATTCCACGAGCAGTACTTC
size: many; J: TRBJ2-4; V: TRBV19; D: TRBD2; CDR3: CASSLLAGVKSKNIQYF; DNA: TGTGCCAGTAGTTTACTAGCGGGAGTGAAGTCCAAAAACATTCAGTACTTC
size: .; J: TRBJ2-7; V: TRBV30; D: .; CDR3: CAWSEDSFYEQYF; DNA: TGTGCCTGGAGTGAGGACAGCTTCTACGAGCAGTACTTC
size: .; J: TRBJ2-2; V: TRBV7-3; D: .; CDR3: CASSLRQGLAGELFF; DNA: TGTGCCAGCAGCTTAAGGCAGGGGTTAGCCGGGGAGCTGTTTTTT
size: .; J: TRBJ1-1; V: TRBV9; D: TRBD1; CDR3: CASSRGGGQGASTEAFF; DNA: TGTGCCAGCAGCCGCGGTGGGGGACAGGGGGCCAGCACTGAAGCTTTCTTT